This passage covers 6 T cell receptor beta chains from one sample sequenced in a study of blood T cell repertoires in COVID-19. TCRdb keeps only in-frame clones here, not all; method: immunoSEQ multiplex PCR. Of approximately 140,000 clones in the sample, 70% to 90% were seen once. Sample: peripheral blood. These receptors were taken from a woman aged 55 to 70 with COVID-19, enrolled during active disease.

The genes are TRBV15 and TRBJ2-1; 10 bases are shared with TRBD2. The CDR3 extends over 16 amino acids. Germline loops: CDR1 LNHNV, CDR2 YYDKDF (reference sequence). V was clipped by 0 bases and J by 6 bases; unmatched bases: 5. The DNA of the CDR3 is TGTGCCACCAGCAGAGATCGAGCGGGGGGGCTCAATGAGCAGTTCTTC. It encodes CATSRDRAGGLNEQFF.

The chain uses TRBV6-6 and TRBJ2-7; D remains unclear. Germline CDR1 and CDR2: MNHNY and SVGAGI (reference sequence). The V gene lost 4 bases and the J gene lost 1 base, with 5 bases spanning the gap. CDR3 length: 12 residues. The DNA of the CDR3 is TGTGCCAGCAGTTCCCAGTCCTACGAGCAGTACTTC. It encodes CASSSQSYEQYF.

CDR3 in amino acids: CASLTGTGGLEQYF. The CDR3 DNA reads TGTGCCAGCCTAACCGGGACAGGGGGCCTAGAGCAGTACTTC. The chain combines TRBV28 with TRBJ2-7, with 12 bases identical to TRBD1. V dropped 8 bases and J dropped 7; count of bases not matched to a gene: 9. The CDR3 is made up of 14 amino acids. Per germline, CDR1 MDHEN and CDR2 SYDVKM.

This chain uses TRBV13 with TRBJ2-3; D may be TRBD2 (6 bases). V was shortened by 0 bases and J by 0 bases, with 13 bases between the two germline ends. The CDR3 totals 17 residues. CDR1 and CDR2 from the germline V gene are PRHDT and FYEKMQ (reference sequence). In DNA form, the CDR3 reads TGTGCCAGCAGCTTAGGCCTAAGCGGGTCGAGCACAGATACGCAGTATTTT. It codes for CASSLGLSGSSTDTQYF.

This sequence joins TRBV11-2 and TRBJ1-4; 7 bases are a match to TRBD1. The CDR3 spans 14 residues. CDR1 and CDR2 from the germline V gene are SGHAT and FQNNGV. V trimming: 5 bases; J trimming: 8 bases; junction bases outside the gene matches: 8. The CDR3 DNA sequence: TGTGCCAGCAGCCCGACAGGGTTTGGGGAAAAACTGTTTTTT. Protein sequence: CASSPTGFGEKLFF.

The chain has TRBV4-3 and TRBJ2-3; maybe TRBD1 (6 bases). This CDR3 comprises 17 residues. Trimming shortened V by 0 bases and J by 0 bases, and 13 bases separated the two germline ends. Germline CDR1 is LGHNA and CDR2 is YSLEER. The CDR3 bases are TGCGCCAGCAGCCAAGAAACCGGGACACCCAGCACAGATACGCAGTATTTT. Translated, it gives CASSQETGTPSTDTQYF.